This T cell receptor (beta chain) was captured by sequencing in a study of blood T cells in healthy people across ages. Next came a second PCR, run for about 6 to 11 cycles, which used a sample-barcoded 5' primer along with a J-beta primer mix. TCRdb re-called the 5' RACE reads through MiXCR, storing one row per CDR3 protein. The data hold hundreds of thousands of distinct CDR3 sequences, with about 25% observed a single time. This clonotype was seen a handful of times. This CDR3 is built from 14 residues. Trimming removed 4 bases at V and 0 bases at J, with 9 bases between. In germline, CDR1 is SEHNR, CDR2 FQNEAQ (reference sequence). This sample also belongs to another study, concerning T cells of mothers and their children. This second study notes: Related and unrelated pairs show similar shaping of TCR recombination output by thymic selection.

This TCR came from a boy under 18 in good health. The genes are TRBV7-9 and TRBJ2-5; D unresolved. Sequenced input: blood. The chain's CDR3 is CASSSTPYQETQYF. CDR3 sequence (DNA): TGTGCCAGCAGCTCCACACCGTACCAAGAGACCCAGTACTTC.